This TCR beta chain was captured in a study of blood T cell repertoires in COVID-19. Using immunoSEQ multiplex PCR, the repertoire was profiled, and TCRdb retains in-frame clones only, with some absent. The repertoire includes around 270,000 clones, 70% to 90% of them detected once, and roughly 4% sits in the top ten. Donors in Cohort 3 who had recovered were those with two negative PCRs, healthcare professional clearance, or resolution of their symptoms. This CDR3 region has 14 residues. The clonotype originates from a woman younger than 45 who had recovered from COVID-19. The source material was PBMCs or T cells enriched from blood (not recorded which). The chain is built from TRBV7-5 and TRBJ2-5; no check of the table's D call, TRBD2, against the DNA was made. TRBV7-5 is assigned pseudogene status. CDR3 protein: CATSGTSWWETQYF. The CDR3 coding sequence is TGTGCCACCTCCGGGACTAGTTGGTGGGAGACCCAGTACTTC.